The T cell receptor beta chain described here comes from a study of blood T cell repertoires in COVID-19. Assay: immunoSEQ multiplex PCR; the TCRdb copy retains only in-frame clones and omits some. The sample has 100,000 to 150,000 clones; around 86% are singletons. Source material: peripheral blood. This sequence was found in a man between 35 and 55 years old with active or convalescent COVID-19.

The CDR3 loop is CAWTYGQGLAKNIQYF. CDR3 nucleotide sequence: TGTGCCTGGACCTATGGACAGGGCCTAGCCAAAAACATTCAGTACTTC. The rearrangement joins TRBV30 to TRBJ2-4, with 8 bases that match TRBD1. CDR1 GTSNPN and CDR2 SVGIG come from the germline V gene (reference sequence). This CDR3 is built from 16 residues. J was trimmed by 0 bases and V by 4 bases; bases with no gene match: 8.